A single sample gave rise to the 9 T cell receptor beta chains below, sequenced in a study of T cell clonotyping in hematopoietic cell transplantation. Sequenced by immunoSEQ multiplex PCR; TCRdb stores in-frame clones only, minus some. The table includes some 40,000 clones, around 94% detected once. Sequences were obtained from peripheral blood mononuclear cells. The receptors were sampled from a woman aged 45-60 years in good health. Some clones in this sample may be carry-over from other donors' samples.

The J gene is TRBJ1-2, the V gene TRBV19; TRBD1 might be the D (5 bases). V was shortened by 5 bases and J by 6 bases, with 13 bases between the two germline ends. Germline CDR1 is LNHDA and CDR2 is SQIVND (reference sequence). The CDR3 is 13 residues long. The CDR3 sequence: CASSVTGTDGYTF. The CDR3 region has the DNA TGTGCCAGTAGTGTCACCGGGACGGATGGCTACACCTTC.

This chain uses TRBV7-2 with TRBJ2-1; D gene unclear. V was trimmed by 0 bases and J by 0 bases, leaving 6 bases between them. The CDR3 totals 15 residues. Germline CDR1 is SGHTA and CDR2 is FQGNSA. CDR3 amino acids: CASSLAKSSYNEQFF. CDR3 bases: TGTGCCAGCAGCTTAGCGAAGAGCTCCTACAATGAGCAGTTCTTC.

This clone appeared once. This chain joins TRBV6-6 and TRBJ1-3; unclear D gene. CDR1 is MNHNY and CDR2 is SVGAGI in the germline V gene (reference sequence). V was trimmed by 2 bases and J by 0 bases, leaving 8 bases between them. There are 15 residues in the CDR3. The CDR3 bases are TGTGCCAGCAGTTACGCGAGAAGCTCTGGAAACACCATATATTTT. Its protein product is CASSYARSSGNTIYF.

In regard to this clone: Other DNA sequences in the same sample also yield this CDR3. The V and J genes are TRBV5-1 and TRBJ2-5; a possible D gene is TRBD2 (6 bases). The CDR3 runs to 13 residues. Germline lookup yields CDR1 SGHRS and CDR2 YFSETQ. V was cut by 4 bases and J by 5 bases, with 12 bases left in between. The CDR3 protein is CASSRDLRETQYF. The CDR3 DNA reads as TGCGCCAGCAGCCGGGACTTGCGGGAGACCCAGTACTTC.

The gene calls are TRBV29-1 and TRBJ2-5, with TRBD1 identical over 11 bases. The CDR3 is 15 residues long. J lost 5 bases, V lost 7 bases, and 12 bases had no gene match. Germline CDR1 reads SQVTM; CDR2 reads ANQGSEA. The CDR3 reads CSGEDRGHPAETQYF. CDR3 DNA sequence: TGCAGCGGAGAGGACAGGGGGCACCCAGCGGAGACCCAGTACTTC.

The rearrangement links TRBV6-1 to TRBJ1-3; D remains ambiguous. Between the trimmed V and J ends, which lost 8 bases and 8 bases, there was a span of 16 bases. CDR3 length: 13 residues. CDR1 is MNHNS and CDR2 is SASEGT in the germline V gene. Written as DNA, the CDR3 is TGTGCCAGCTGCTCTTCGCTAGGCTACACCATATATTTT. Its protein is CASCSSLGYTIYF.

The J gene is TRBJ2-7, the V gene TRBV15; tentatively, D is TRBD1 or TRBD2 (5 bases each). Looked up from germline, CDR1 is LNHNV and CDR2 is YYDKDF (reference sequence). V gave up 5 bases and J gave up 0 bases, with 17 bases separating them. The CDR3 extends over 16 amino acids. The CDR3 bases are TGTGCCACCAGCGGAGGTAGACGGGGCGTCTCCTACGAGCAGTACTTC. As protein: CATSGGRRGVSYEQYF.

This clone has a single count. V usage is TRBV2 and J usage is TRBJ2-5, with 8 nucleotides matching TRBD1. This CDR3 contains 14 residues. The V segment lost 6 bases and the J segment 2 bases; nucleotides outside the gene matches: 5. Germline V lookup: CDR1 SNHLY, CDR2 FYNNEI. The CDR3, as DNA: TGTGCCAGCAGGCAAAGACAGGGGCAAGAGACCCAGTACTTC. It codes for CASRQRQGQETQYF.

This sequence joins TRBV10-3 and TRBJ1-3; D unclear. V shed 7 bases and J shed 4 bases, with 11 bases lying between them. This CDR3 region has 13 residues. Germline CDR1 and CDR2: ENHRY and SYGVKD. CDR3 protein: CAITKGHGNTIYF. CDR3 DNA: TGTGCCATCACCAAAGGGCACGGAAACACCATATATTTT.